This T cell receptor beta chain was obtained from a study of early T cells in non-severe SARS-CoV-2 infection (dated by TCRdb to the early 2020s). In the study overall: Bulk RNA from unsorted whole blood was used for TCR sequencing, so alpha and beta chains could not be paired.

The CDR3 holds 14 amino acids from the cysteine to the phenylalanine. Kept here is only the CDR3 DNA, which spans 42 bases and is read in frame from base 1. Sequences DFQATT (CDR1) and SNEGSKA (CDR2) are obtained from the germline V gene (reference sequence). Trimmed from V: 6 bases; trimmed from J: 8 bases; junction bases lacking a gene match: 6. This clonotype was seen more than once but under ten times. The antigen it binds to is not known. Nothing much larger sits one base from this clone, and base qualities are not available. The study was a case-control design nested within a healthcare worker cohort in London, UK, with weekly nasopharyngeal swab PCR tests and blood sampling. Between 23 and 31 March 2020, the week of the UK lockdown, healthcare workers were enrolled and then followed up weekly for as long as 16 weeks. The library was prepared using 5' RACE. Sequencing took place on a NextSeq 500. To correct for sequencing error and PCR bias, the TCR library protocol tagged individual cDNA molecules with unique molecular identifiers. TCR alpha and beta chains were both sequenced, and the abundances of alpha and beta sequences in each sample were closely correlated with each other. In the paper's pipeline: Decombinator V4 was used to perform V gene, J gene and CDR3 annotation of TCR sequences. TCRs were defined as expanded if a significant change between any two time points was detected under a Poisson model with p below 0.0001. TCR abundances were normalised to the total number of TCRs sequenced in each sample and reported as counts per million. TRAV1-2 paired with TRAJ12, TRAJ20 or TRAJ33 defined MAIT TCRs, while TRAV10 paired with TRAJ18 defined iNKT TCRs. VDJdb, accessed 1 November 2021, was searched for CMV, EBV and SARS-CoV-2 annotated TCRs, excluding TCRs annotated for multiple antigens. TCRdb ran its own pipeline on the public reads, namely fastp trimming at Q25 and MiXCR clone calling, and kept in-frame beta chains. Every entry covers one CDR3 protein and lists the most common genes and DNA from its rows. The V and J calls, along with clone size, are taken from TCRdb and not from the paper's own processing. Here the sample has some 36,000 distinct CDR3 sequences; under 7% occur a single time. In total, the top ten clones hold under 30% of the sample.

Overall study results and their limits: VDJdb matching was skewed toward anti-spike CD8 responses and likely underestimated virus-specific expansions, missing private and CD4 specificities.

The specimen was whole blood, collected at baseline. Rearrangement joined TRBV20-1 to TRBJ2-1; 14 bases in between match TRBD2. The clonotype comes from an adult who was a healthcare worker with PCR-confirmed SARS-CoV-2 infection or an uninfected control (not recorded which). CDR3 region: CSATTSGRGDEQFF. The base sequence is TGCAGTGCCACGACTAGCGGGAGGGGGGATGAGCAGTTCTTC.